The next 28 T cell receptor beta chains were all read from a single sample in a study of T cell responses to AZD1222 COVID-19 vaccine. Data came from immunoSEQ multiplex PCR; TCRdb stores just in-frame clones and leaves some out. The table records 170,000 or so clones, about 93% of them present only once. The material was peripheral blood, obtained 28 days after the second dose of the MenACWY control vaccine. The receptors were gathered from an adult who received the MenACWY meningococcal vaccine as a control.

The CDR3 bases are TGTGCCAGCAGCCGGGGGTCGGCTGGGGCGAATGGCTACACCTTC. Protein sequence: CASSRGSAGANGYTF. The chain uses TRBV7-9 and TRBJ1-2; D possibly corresponds to TRBD1 (5 bases). V lost 5 bases and J 6 bases, leaving 19 bases between the germline ends. Germline CDR1 reads SEHNR; CDR2 reads FQNEAQ (reference sequence). This CDR3 comprises 15 residues.

The chain joins TRBV19 to TRBJ1-1; a weak D match, TRBD1 (6 bases). Germline values: CDR1 LNHDA, CDR2 SQIVND (reference sequence). Trimming took off 1 base at V and 1 base at J, with 7 bases between the two ends. The CDR3 contains 14 residues. CDR3 DNA sequence: TGTGCCAGTAGTATAGGGGACACGAACACTGAAGCTTTCTTT. This encodes CASSIGDTNTEAFF. The variable domain in full, with the rest retrieved from reference TRBV19 and TRBJ1-1, is DGGITQSPKYLFRKEGQNVTLSCEQNLNHDAMYWYRQDPGQGLRLIYYSQIVNDFQKGDIAEGYSVSREKKESFPLTVTSAQKNPTAFYLCASSIGDTNTEAFFGQGTRLTVV.

This chain connects TRBV27 to TRBJ1-2; 7 nucleotides align to TRBD1. The CDR3 length is 14 residues. The germline gives CDR1 MNHEY, CDR2 SMNVEV (reference sequence). V was pared by 2 bases and J by 6 bases, with 6 bases of the junction left unmatched. The CDR3 coding sequence is TGTGCCAGCAGTTTAAGGGACAGCCGCAATGGCTACACCTTC. Translated: CASSLRDSRNGYTF.

This clone was counted a single time. J is TRBJ1-1 and V is TRBV7-2; D possibly corresponds to TRBD1 (5 bases). The CDR3 spans 18 residues. Trimming took off 4 bases at V and 0 bases at J, with 21 bases between the two ends. Germline loops: CDR1 SGHTA, CDR2 FQGNSA. CDR3 loop: CASSYSQGRGLMNTEAFF. CDR3 DNA sequence: TGTGCCAGCAGCTATAGCCAGGGACGGGGTCTCATGAACACTGAAGCTTTCTTT.

This clone was counted a single time. The J gene is TRBJ2-2, the V gene TRBV7-3; 12 bases line up with TRBD2. After removal of 4 bases from V and 7 bases from J, the junction contained 13 bases not matched to a gene. The CDR3 is made up of 18 amino acids. Germline lookup yields CDR1 SGHTA and CDR2 FQGTGA. The CDR3 here is CASSSARLAGGRGGELFF. As DNA, the CDR3 is TGTGCCAGCAGCTCAGCCCGTCTAGCGGGGGGGCGTGGCGGGGAGCTGTTTTTT.

The chain couples TRBV7-8 to TRBJ2-5, with unresolved D. Per the germline V gene, CDR1 is SGHVS and CDR2 is FQNEAQ. With 1 base removed from V and 5 bases from J, the gap between germline ends came to 8 bases. The CDR3 has 13 residues. The CDR3 DNA reads as TGTGCCAGCAGCTTAGGGGGTCGTGAGACCCAGTACTTC. Encoded protein: CASSLGGRETQYF.

The chain has TRBV12-3 or TRBV12-4 and TRBJ1-6, with D maybe TRBD1 (5 bases). CDR3 size: 13 residues. V gave up 6 bases and J gave up 14 bases, with 17 bases separating them. The CDR3: CASRPGPLRALHF. The CDR3 nucleotides are TGTGCCAGCAGACCGGGACCTCTGAGAGCCCTCCACTTT.

V is TRBV6-2 or TRBV6-3 and J is TRBJ1-5, with 9 bases that match TRBD1. Germline V lookup: CDR1 MNHEY, CDR2 SVGEGT. The junction had 7 bases not matched to a gene; V was cut back by 6 bases and J by 4 bases. The CDR3 is 15 residues long. In DNA, the CDR3 is TGTGCCAGCAGCCCCGGGACAGGGTGGAATCAGCCCCAGCATTTT. Amino acids: CASSPGTGWNQPQHF.

This chain connects TRBV2 to TRBJ1-4; D call uncertain. Germline values: CDR1 SNHLY, CDR2 FYNNEI. The V and J ends lost 3 bases and 4 bases respectively, with 15 bases between them. CDR3 size: 16 residues. The CDR3, as DNA: TGTGCCAGCAGTGACGGGCAAGGGCTTAATAATGAAAAACTGTTTTTT. Translation: CASSDGQGLNNEKLFF.

J is TRBJ1-5 and V is TRBV12-2. TRBV12-2 is noted as a pseudogene. The length of the CDR3 is 17 residues. CDR3 sequence reads: CASRLGGQGGSNQPQHF. CDR3 nucleotides: TGTGCAAGTCGCTTAGGAGGGCAGGGCGGTAGCAATCAGCCCCAGCATTTT.

The J gene is TRBJ1-5, the V gene TRBV12-3 or TRBV12-4, with no clear D. Trimming removed 1 base from V and 12 bases from J, with 7 bases in between. The CDR3 loop spans 11 amino acids. The CDR3 coding sequence is TGTGCCAGCAGTTTAGTGGAGGTCCAGCATTTT. It specifies CASSLVEVQHF.

The rearrangement joins TRBV3-1 (or the pseudogene TRBV3-2) to TRBJ1-2; 9 nucleotides line up with TRBD1. Per the germline V gene, CDR1 is LGHDT and CDR2 is YNNKEL (reference sequence). The CDR3 is 15 residues long. With V trimmed by 7 bases and J by 3 bases, 9 bases remained unmatched. CDR3 loop: CASTLTGGNDYGYTF. DNA for the CDR3: TGTGCCAGCACCCTCACAGGGGGCAACGACTATGGCTACACCTTC.

V gene TRBV6-5 combines with J gene TRBJ1-1, with D possibly matching TRBD1 (6 bases). Germline V gene data show CDR1 as MNHEY and CDR2 as SVGAGI. V was clipped by 5 bases and J by 0 bases, with 13 bases between them. CDR3 size: 15 residues. Written as DNA, the CDR3 is TGTGCCAGCAGTCGGACAGCTGCCATGAACACTGAAGCTTTCTTT. Translating gives CASSRTAAMNTEAFF.

The rearrangement joins TRBV7-2 to TRBJ2-1; 10 bases fit TRBD2. Looked up from germline, CDR1 is SGHTA and CDR2 is FQGNSA. CDR3 length: 15 residues. With V trimmed by 4 bases and J by 4 bases, 4 bases remained unmatched. The CDR3 region is CASSSSGGRYNEQFF. The CDR3 bases are TGTGCCAGCAGCTCTAGCGGGGGACGGTACAATGAGCAGTTCTTC.

The J gene is TRBJ2-7, the V gene TRBV7-2, with D perhaps TRBD2 (7 bases). Germline V gene data show CDR1 as SGHTA and CDR2 as FQGNSA. The CDR3 has 16 residues. Deletions cut 0 bases from V and 6 bases from J, with 18 bases between. The CDR3 DNA reads TGTGCCAGCAGCTTAGCTGGGGGGGGCGCCATCCGCGAGCAGTACTTC. Residues: CASSLAGGGAIREQYF.

J is TRBJ2-2 and V is TRBV11-3; no definite D call. The CDR3 is 13 amino acids. The V end was cut by 2 bases, the J end by 6 bases, with 7 bases between. Germline V gene sequence: CDR1 SGHNT, CDR2 YENEEA. In DNA, the CDR3 is TGTGCCAGCAGCTTATATAGCCCCGGGGAGCTGTTTTTT. Translated, it gives CASSLYSPGELFF.

The chain is built from TRBV7-9 and TRBJ1-2, with D perhaps TRBD1 (5 bases). The ends were cut back, 5 bases at V and 0 bases at J, with 13 bases in the middle. Germline CDR1 is SEHNR and CDR2 is FQNEAQ (reference sequence). The CDR3 has 15 residues. In DNA, the CDR3 is TGTGCCAGCAGCCCAGGGAGGGAAACTAACTATGGCTACACCTTC. This sequence encodes CASSPGRETNYGYTF. Full variable domain (remainder filled in from reference TRBV7-9 and TRBJ1-2): DTGVSQNPRHKITKRGQNVTFRCDPISEHNRLYWYRQTLGQGPEFLTYFQNEAQLEKSRLLSDRFSAERPKGSFSTLEIQRTEQGDSAMYLCASSPGRETNYGYTFGSGTRLTVV.

The rearrangement links TRBV29-1 to TRBJ2-1; D unclear. Per the germline V gene, CDR1 is SQVTM and CDR2 is ANQGSEA. The CDR3 spans 13 residues. Trimming removed 7 bases from V and 2 bases from J, with 12 bases in between. The CDR3 nucleotides read TGCAGCGCTCAAGCCCAGACCTACAATGAGCAGTTCTTC. Translation gives CSAQAQTYNEQFF.

In DNA, the CDR3 is TGCGCCAGCAGCCTCGACGGGTCCTCTACCCTCCACTTT. As protein: CASSLDGSSTLHF. The chain combines TRBV5-1 with TRBJ1-6; D uncertain. The CDR3 is 13 residues long. The germline V gene has CDR1 SGHRS and CDR2 YFSETQ. The V and J ends lost 4 bases and 14 bases respectively, with 16 bases between them. Supplemented by reference TRBV5-1 and TRBJ1-6, the full variable domain reads KAGVTQTPRYLIKTRGQQVTLSCSPISGHRSVSWYQQTPGQGLQFLFEYFSETQRNKGNFPGRFSGRQFSNSRSEMNVSTLELGDSALYLCASSLDGSSTLHFGNGTRLTVT.

The CDR3 loop is CASSLGANTGELFF. CDR3 coding DNA: TGTGCCAGCAGTTTAGGGGCCAACACCGGGGAGCTGTTTTTT. V is TRBV28 and J is TRBJ2-2; D is perhaps TRBD1 (5 bases). Germline assignment: CDR1 MDHEN and CDR2 SYDVKM. This CDR3 has 14 amino acids. Trimming cost V 2 bases and J 2 bases, with 6 bases left between them. The full variable domain, its missing parts supplied by reference TRBV28 and TRBJ2-2, is DVKVTQSSRYLVKRTGEKVFLECVQDMDHENMFWYRQDPGLGLRLIYFSYDVKMKEKGDIPEGYSVSREKKERFSLILESASTNQTSMYLCASSLGANTGELFFGEGSRLTVL.

A single count supports this clone. This rearrangement joins TRBV6-5 to TRBJ1-1; a possible D gene is TRBD1 (6 bases). CDR3 length: 15 residues. V was shortened by 3 bases and J by 0 bases, with 11 bases between the two germline ends. CDR1 is MNHEY and CDR2 is SVGAGI in the germline V gene. The DNA for the CDR3 is TGTGCCAGCAGTTATTCAGGGGTTATGAACACTGAAGCTTTCTTT. Translation: CASSYSGVMNTEAFF.

This clone was detected only once. V and J are TRBV5-5 and TRBJ1-2, with D unclear. V was cut by 4 bases and J by 6 bases, with 13 bases left in between. CDR3 length equals 13 residues. In germline, CDR1 is SGHKS, CDR2 YYEKEE (reference sequence). CDR3 region: CASSRLITDGYTF. CDR3 DNA sequence: TGTGCCAGCAGCCGTTTGATTACGGATGGCTACACCTTC. The whole variable domain, filled in from reference TRBV5-5 and TRBJ1-2, reads DAGVTQSPTHLIKTRGQQVTLRCSPISGHKSVSWYQQVLGQGPQFIFQYYEKEERGRGNFPDRFSARQFPNYSSELNVNALLLGDSALYLCASSRLITDGYTFGSGTRLTVV.

The rearrangement joins TRBV27 to TRBJ1-1; no reliable D call. This CDR3 is built from 13 residues. From germline, CDR1 is MNHEY and CDR2 SMNVEV (reference sequence). V was clipped by 3 bases and J by 5 bases, with 10 bases between them. CDR3: CASSFRILTEAFF. In DNA form, the CDR3 reads TGTGCCAGCAGTTTTAGGATACTAACTGAAGCTTTCTTT.

The V gene is TRBV5-8, the J gene TRBJ1-4; possible D gene TRBD1, 5 bases. Per the germline V gene, CDR1 is SGHTS and CDR2 is YDEGEE. V was shortened by 2 bases and J by 8 bases, with 19 bases between the two germline ends. The CDR3 covers 16 residues. In nucleotides, the CDR3 is TGTGCCAGCAGCTTCACCTCAGGGTCCTCAACCGAAAAACTGTTTTTT. Translated: CASSFTSGSSTEKLFF.

The rearrangement uses TRBV3-1 (or the pseudogene TRBV3-2) and TRBJ2-5, with 9 bases lining up with TRBD2. The CDR3 is 17 amino acids. Germline values: CDR1 LGHDT, CDR2 YNNKEL (reference sequence). V dropped 4 bases and J dropped 1; count of bases not matched to a gene: 10. CDR3 loop: CASSPSLGGGGQETQYF. In DNA form, the CDR3 reads TGTGCCAGCAGCCCTTCCCTCGGCGGGGGGGGCCAAGAGACCCAGTACTTC.

V and J are TRBV27 and TRBJ2-6, with 11 bases fitting TRBD1. The CDR3 runs 18 residues. After removal of 3 bases from V and 1 base from J, the junction contained 5 bases not matched to a gene. Germline-derived CDR1 and CDR2 are MNHEY and SMNVEV (reference sequence). The CDR3 bases are TGTGCCAGCAGTTTGGAGGGACAGGGGGGGTCTGGGGCCAACGTCCTGACTTTC. Amino acid sequence: CASSLEGQGGSGANVLTF.

The chain is built from TRBV6-4 and TRBJ1-2, with D hard to call. The germline V gene encodes CDR1 MRHNA and CDR2 SNTAGT. The CDR3 contains 17 residues. V dropped 6 bases and J dropped 0 bases, with 20 bases sitting between them. CDR3 bases: TGTGCCAGCAGCCGTGGAGTGGTCCCAGGAGCTAACTATGGCTACACCTTC. It is translated as CASSRGVVPGANYGYTF.

The V and J genes are TRBV30 and TRBJ1-1, with D possibly TRBD1 on 6 matching bases. The CDR3 is 14 residues long. Germline lookup yields CDR1 GTSNPN and CDR2 SVGIG (reference sequence). V was pared by 3 bases and J by 5 bases, with 16 bases between. The CDR3 here is CAWSLYRAGTEAFF. The CDR3, as DNA: TGTGCCTGGAGCCTATACAGGGCGGGGACTGAAGCTTTCTTT. The variable domain in full, completed from reference TRBV30 and TRBJ1-1, reads SQTIHQWPATLVQPVGSPLSLECTVEGTSNPNLYWYRQAAGRGLQLLFYSVGIGQISSEVPQNLSASRPQDRQFILSSKKLLLSDSGFYLCAWSLYRAGTEAFFGQGTRLTVV.